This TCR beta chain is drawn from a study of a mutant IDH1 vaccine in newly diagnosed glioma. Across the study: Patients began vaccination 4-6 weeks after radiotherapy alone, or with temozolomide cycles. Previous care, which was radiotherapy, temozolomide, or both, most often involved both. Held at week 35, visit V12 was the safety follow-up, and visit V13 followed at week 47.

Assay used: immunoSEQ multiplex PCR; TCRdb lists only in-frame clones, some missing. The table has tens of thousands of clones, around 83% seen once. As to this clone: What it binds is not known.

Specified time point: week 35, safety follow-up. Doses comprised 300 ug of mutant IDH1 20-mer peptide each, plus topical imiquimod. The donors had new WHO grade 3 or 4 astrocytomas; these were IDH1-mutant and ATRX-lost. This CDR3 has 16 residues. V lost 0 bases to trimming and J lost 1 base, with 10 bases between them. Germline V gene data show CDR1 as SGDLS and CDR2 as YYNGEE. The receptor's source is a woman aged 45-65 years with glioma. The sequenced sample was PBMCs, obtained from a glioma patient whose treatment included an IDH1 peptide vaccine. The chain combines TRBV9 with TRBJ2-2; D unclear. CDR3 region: CASSVGGSRNTGELFF. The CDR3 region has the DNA TGTGCCAGCAGCGTAGGGGGTTCTAGGAACACCGGGGAGCTGTTTTTT. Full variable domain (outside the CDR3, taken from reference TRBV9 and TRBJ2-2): DSGVTQTPKHLITATGQRVTLRCSPRSGDLSVYWYQQSLDQGLQFLIQYYNGEERAKGNILERFSAQQFPDLHSELNLSSLELGDSALYFCASSVGGSRNTGELFFGEGSRLTVL.